This T cell receptor beta chain was sequenced during a study of T cells in Graves' hyperthyroidism and ophthalmopathy. Study-wide background: Peripheral blood specimens were obtained at initial diagnosis, prior to any treatment.

Graves' hyperthyroidism showing no ophthalmopathy progression within 18 months was considered stable. This clonotype has only a few counts. Researchers amplified the TCR beta CDR3 regions from RNA transcripts. TCR CDR3 underwent first-round RT-PCR with the HTBI primer set. Using its own MiXCR run on the multiplex PCR reads, TCRdb lists one record per CDR3 protein. The data contain approximately 610,000 distinct CDR3 sequences, about a sixth of them singletons. The CDR3 runs 13 residues. Trimming took 5 bases from V and 5 from J, leaving 12 bases between them. Germline lookup yields CDR1 SGHTA and CDR2 FQGTGA.

The source is a woman between 18 and 29 years old with Graves' hyperthyroidism. Sequencing was carried out using blood. V is TRBV7-3 and J is TRBJ1-2; D not certain. The CDR3 DNA follows: TGTGCCAGCAGCGACGGCGGTTCTTATGGCTACACCTTC. Encoded protein: CASSDGGSYGYTF.